Each of the 3 T cell receptor beta chains below was sequenced from the same sample in a study of cytomegalovirus exposure and HLA in healthy donors. This PCR relied on a set of 60 Vbeta primers and 13 Jbeta primers. The assay was immunoSEQ multiplex PCR, and TCRdb's table has in-frame clones only and misses some. The sample shows about 170,000 clones, 65% to 85% of them seen only once. The sequenced material came from PBMCs. These receptors originate from a woman aged 45-60 years in good health and CMV-seropositive.

The chain couples TRBV11-2 to TRBJ2-1, with 9 bases identical to TRBD1. The V gene's germline CDR1 is SGHAT and CDR2 FQNNGV. V shed 5 bases, J shed 9 bases, and the junction held 14 bases outside the gene matches. This CDR3 is built from 16 residues. Here the CDR3 reads CASSRPTGGAVGEQFF. CDR3 DNA sequence: TGTGCCAGCAGCAGGCCTACAGGGGGCGCGGTTGGTGAGCAGTTCTTC.

J is TRBJ1-5 and V is TRBV28; the D is unclear. This CDR3 contains 11 residues. Germline V gives CDR1 MDHEN, CDR2 SYDVKM. Trimming removed 10 bases from V and 2 bases from J, with 6 bases in between. The CDR3 loop reads CATRGNQPQHF. DNA of the CDR3: TGTGCCACCCGAGGCAATCAGCCCCAGCATTTT.

V usage is TRBV11-2 and J usage is TRBJ1-3, with D unclear. Germline V lookup: CDR1 SGHAT, CDR2 FQNNGV. Trimming took 6 bases from V and 0 from J, leaving 15 bases between them. The CDR3 runs to 16 residues. The CDR3 spells CASSRGLRTSGNTIYF. CDR3 DNA sequence: TGTGCCAGCAGTCGTGGACTCCGGACCTCTGGAAACACCATATATTTT.